The T cell receptor (beta chain) under discussion was sequenced for a study of CD8 T cells in Susac syndrome. With random hexamers, about 0.45 to 1 ug RNA was reverse transcribed. One entry per CDR3 protein results from TCRdb running MiXCR on the immunoSEQ multiplex PCR reads. The sample contains roughly 140,000 distinct CDR3 sequences, around 96% of which appear only once. Germline V gene data show CDR1 as SGDLS and CDR2 as YYNGEE. The CDR3 consists of 14 residues. The trim removed 4 bases at V and 4 bases at J, leaving 3 bases unmatched. Sequenced input: CD8+ T cells from PBMCs. This chain uses TRBV9 with TRBJ2-2, with 8 bases lining up with TRBD2. The clonotype comes from a human donor with multiple sclerosis. The CDR3 here is CASSRGGGTGELFF. CDR3 nucleotides: TGTGCCAGCAGCCGGGGGGGCGGCACCGGGGAGCTGTTTTTT.